A selection of T cell receptor beta chains follows, all from one sample in a study of T cell responses to AZD1222 COVID-19 vaccine. The repertoire was sequenced with immunoSEQ multiplex PCR; TCRdb's copy has only in-frame clones and lacks some. The sample contains 140,000 to 150,000 clones, about 90% of which appear only once. The sample here was peripheral blood, taken 28 days after the second AZD1222 dose. These receptors were taken from an adult who received the AZD1222 COVID-19 vaccine. CDR3s include the opening cysteine and the closing phenylalanine or tryptophan. D genes are given only for firm matches. Clone size, where shown, is once, few, many, or a class for clones that have expanded.

j_call clone_size d_call v_call cdr3_aa cdr3_nt
TRBJ2-3 NA TRBD2 TRBV5-4 CASSYKLAGGSTDTQYF TGTGCCAGCAGTTACAAACTAGCGGGGGGTAGCACAGATACGCAGTATTTT
TRBJ1-1 few NA TRBV24-1 CATSDFRGGDTEAFF TGTGCCACCAGTGATTTCAGAGGAGGGGACACTGAAGCTTTCTTT
TRBJ2-1 NA TRBD2 TRBV20-1 CSAWVLAGEFF TGCAGTGCTTGGGTTCTAGCGGGGGAGTTCTTC
TRBJ2-3 NA NA TRBV7-9 CASSLGVLRDTDTQYF TGTGCCAGCAGCTTAGGGGTCCTCCGGGACACAGATACGCAGTATTTT
TRBJ2-1 NA NA TRBV4-2 CASSQVSQAYNEQFF TGTGCCAGCAGCCAAGTATCGCAGGCCTACAATGAGCAGTTCTTC
TRBJ1-1 NA NA TRBV7-6 CASSLELSTEAFF TGTGCCAGCAGCTTAGAGCTAAGCACTGAAGCTTTCTTT
TRBJ1-6 NA NA TRBV6-4 CASAGPQTRGNSPLHF TGTGCCAGCGCGGGACCCCAAACCCGCGGCAATTCACCCCTCCACTTT
TRBJ1-2 NA TRBD1 TRBV5-5 CASSLEGRGPNGYTF TGTGCCAGCAGCTTGGAGGGCAGGGGGCCTAATGGCTACACCTTC
TRBJ2-1 NA NA TRBV7-6 CASSLWIGGYNEQFF TGTGCCAGCAGCTTATGGATCGGAGGCTACAATGAGCAGTTCTTC
TRBJ1-1 NA NA TRBV6-5 CASSYSGGNTEAFF TGTGCCAGCAGTTACTCAGGGGGGAACACTGAAGCTTTCTTT
TRBJ1-1 NA NA TRBV14 CASSEWSRTDTEAFF TGTGCCAGCAGCGAATGGAGCCGGACGGACACTGAAGCTTTCTTT
TRBJ1-1 few TRBD1 TRBV3-1/TRBV3-2 CASSPGQGAATEAFF TGTGCCAGCAGCCCCGGACAGGGGGCGGCCACTGAAGCTTTCTTT
TRBJ1-5 NA NA TRBV11-2 CASSFGPEGNQPQHF TGTGCCAGCAGCTTCGGTCCCGAGGGCAATCAGCCCCAGCATTTT
TRBJ2-7 once NA TRBV3-1/TRBV3-2 CASSQDLEEQYF TGTGCCAGCAGCCAAGATTTGGAAGAGCAGTACTTC
TRBJ1-3 NA NA TRBV7-9 CASSLAVGNTIYF TGTGCCAGCAGCTTAGCCGTCGGAAACACCATATATTTT
TRBJ2-7 NA TRBD1 TRBV11-3 CASTGTGAYYEQYF TGTGCCAGCACGGGGACAGGGGCTTACTACGAGCAGTACTTC
TRBJ1-5 NA NA TRBV4-1 CASSDGPKNQPQHF TGCGCCAGCAGCGACGGACCTAAGAATCAGCCCCAGCATTTT
TRBJ1-2 few NA TRBV19 CASNLYGDPSLDYGYTF TGTGCCAGTAATCTTTATGGTGACCCGTCTCTTGACTATGGCTACACCTTC
TRBJ2-1 once TRBD1 TRBV9 CASSSDRGSYNEQFF TGTGCCAGCAGCTCTGACAGGGGGTCCTACAATGAGCAGTTCTTC
TRBJ2-1 NA TRBD2 TRBV7-3 CASSPLAGNGEQFF TGTGCCAGCAGCCCCTTAGCGGGAAACGGTGAGCAGTTCTTC
TRBJ1-2 NA TRBD1 TRBV29-1 CSASGTDNYGYTF TGCAGCGCGAGCGGGACAGATAACTATGGCTACACCTTC
TRBJ1-3 once TRBD1 TRBV6-5 CASSKDRGNTIYF TGTGCCAGCAGTAAGGACAGGGGAAACACCATATATTTT
TRBJ1-5 NA NA TRBV7-9 CASTVSNQPQHF TGTGCCAGCACCGTCTCGAATCAGCCCCAGCATTTT
TRBJ2-7 NA NA TRBV21-1 CASSLLETTAEQYF TGTGCCAGCAGCTTACTAGAGACCACTGCCGAGCAGTACTTC
TRBJ1-4 NA TRBD1 TRBV4-1 CASSQEGTGGTNEKLFF TGCGCCAGCAGCCAAGAGGGGACAGGGGGGACTAATGAAAAACTGTTTTTT
TRBJ2-1 NA TRBD2 TRBV19 CASSTERGSYNEQFF TGTGCCAGTAGTACGGAGCGGGGATCCTACAATGAGCAGTTCTTC
TRBJ2-1 NA TRBD2 TRBV5-1 CASSKGLADNEQFF TGCGCCAGCAGCAAAGGACTAGCGGACAATGAGCAGTTCTTC
TRBJ1-1 NA TRBD1 TRBV30 CAWSKTGGRSTEAFF TGTGCCTGGAGTAAAACAGGGGGCAGGAGCACTGAAGCTTTCTTT
TRBJ1-6 few NA TRBV5-6 CASSTYNSPLHF TGTGCCAGCAGCACATATAATTCACCCCTCCACTTT
TRBJ1-4 NA NA TRBV27 CASSLSGFFATNEKLFF TGTGCCAGCAGTTTATCGGGGTTTTTTGCAACTAATGAAAAACTGTTTTTT
TRBJ2-6 NA NA TRBV18 CASSPFSGANVLTF TGTGCCAGCTCACCATTTTCTGGGGCCAACGTCCTGACTTTC
TRBJ1-1 NA NA TRBV18 CASSPQGLGAEAFF TGTGCCAGCTCACCCCAGGGTTTAGGGGCTGAAGCTTTCTTT
TRBJ2-7 NA NA TRBV21-1 CASSKPGQPLYEQYF TGTGCCAGCAGCAAGCCGGGACAGCCGTTATACGAGCAGTACTTC
TRBJ1-2 NA NA TRBV5-6 CASSLDEGSGYTF TGTGCCAGCAGCTTGGATGAGGGAAGTGGCTACACCTTC
TRBJ2-1 NA NA TRBV27 CASPSGQFYNEQFF TGTGCCAGCCCCTCTGGACAGTTTTACAATGAGCAGTTCTTC
TRBJ2-7 NA TRBD1 TRBV6-6 CASSRLVRQGAHEQYF TGTGCCAGCAGTCGACTCGTGAGACAGGGGGCCCACGAGCAGTACTTC
TRBJ1-5 NA NA TRBV19 CASSHNLRRGYSNQPQHF TGTGCCAGTAGCCATAATCTGAGAAGGGGATATAGCAATCAGCCCCAGCATTTT
TRBJ2-6 NA NA TRBV5-1 CASSLAGVSSSGANVLTF TGCGCCAGCAGCTTGGCAGGGGTCTCGAGCTCTGGGGCCAACGTCCTGACTTTC
TRBJ2-7 few TRBD1 TRBV18 CASSPRGDRAFEQYF TGTGCCAGCTCACCCCGGGGGGACAGGGCATTCGAGCAGTACTTC
TRBJ2-5 NA TRBD2 TRBV12-3/TRBV12-4 CASRGSGGETQYF TGTGCCAGCCGCGGGTCGGGGGGAGAGACCCAGTACTTC
TRBJ1-5 NA NA TRBV5-1 CASSLGVNQPQHF TGCGCCAGCAGCTTGGGAGTAAATCAGCCCCAGCATTTT
TRBJ1-6 NA NA TRBV30 CAWSMGLGGPDNSPLHF TGTGCCTGGAGTATGGGGTTGGGGGGGCCGGATAATTCACCCCTCCACTTT
TRBJ1-2 once NA TRBV25-1 CASSDGFGYTF TGTGCCAGCAGTGACGGTTTCGGCTACACCTTC
TRBJ1-1 NA NA TRBV2 CASSEVRMNTEAFF TGTGCCAGCAGTGAGGTCAGAATGAACACTGAAGCTTTCTTT